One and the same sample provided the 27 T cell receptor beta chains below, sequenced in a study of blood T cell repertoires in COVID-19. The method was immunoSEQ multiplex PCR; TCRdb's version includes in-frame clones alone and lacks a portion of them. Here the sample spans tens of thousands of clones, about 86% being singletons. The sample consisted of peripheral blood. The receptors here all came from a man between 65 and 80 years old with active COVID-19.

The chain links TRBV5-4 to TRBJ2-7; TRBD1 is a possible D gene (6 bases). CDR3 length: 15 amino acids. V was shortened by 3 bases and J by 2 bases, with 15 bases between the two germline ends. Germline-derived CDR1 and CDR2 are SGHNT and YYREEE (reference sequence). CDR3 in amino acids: CASSSGAMLTYEQYF. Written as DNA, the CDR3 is TGTGCCAGCAGCTCAGGGGCCATGTTAACCTACGAGCAGTACTTC.

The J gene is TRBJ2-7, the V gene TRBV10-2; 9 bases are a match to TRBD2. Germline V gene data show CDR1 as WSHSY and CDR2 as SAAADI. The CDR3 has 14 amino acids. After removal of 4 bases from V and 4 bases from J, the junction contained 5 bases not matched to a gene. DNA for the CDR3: TGCGCCAGCAGTGTGGATAGCGGGGGATACGAGCAGTACTTC. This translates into CASSVDSGGYEQYF.

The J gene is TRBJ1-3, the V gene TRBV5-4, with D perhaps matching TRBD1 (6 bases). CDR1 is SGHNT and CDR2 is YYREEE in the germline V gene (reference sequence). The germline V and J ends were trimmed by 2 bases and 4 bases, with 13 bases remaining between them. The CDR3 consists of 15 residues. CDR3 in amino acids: CASSLLTGTGNTIYF. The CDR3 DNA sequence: TGTGCCAGCAGCTTATTGACAGGCACCGGAAACACCATATATTTT.

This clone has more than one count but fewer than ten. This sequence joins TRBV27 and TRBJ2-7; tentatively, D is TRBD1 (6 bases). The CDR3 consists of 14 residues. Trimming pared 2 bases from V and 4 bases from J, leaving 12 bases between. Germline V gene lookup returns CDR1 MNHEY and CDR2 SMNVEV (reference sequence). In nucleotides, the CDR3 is TGTGCCAGCAGTTTAGGCAGGGGCATGTACGAGCAGTACTTC. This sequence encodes CASSLGRGMYEQYF.

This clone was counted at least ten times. As DNA, the CDR3 is TGTGCCAGCAGTTACTCGACGGGGTTTGAAGCTTTCTTT. This codes for CASSYSTGFEAFF. The chain combines TRBV6-5 with TRBJ1-1; D call uncertain. Germline values: CDR1 MNHEY, CDR2 SVGAGI. The CDR3 contains 13 residues. V lost 0 bases and J lost 7, with 9 bases in between.

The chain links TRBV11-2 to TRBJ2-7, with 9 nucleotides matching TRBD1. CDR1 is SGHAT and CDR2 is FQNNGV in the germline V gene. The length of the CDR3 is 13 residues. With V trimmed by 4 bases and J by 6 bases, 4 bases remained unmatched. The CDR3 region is CASSYGQGREQYF. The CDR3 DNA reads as TGTGCCAGCAGCTACGGACAGGGGCGCGAGCAGTACTTC.

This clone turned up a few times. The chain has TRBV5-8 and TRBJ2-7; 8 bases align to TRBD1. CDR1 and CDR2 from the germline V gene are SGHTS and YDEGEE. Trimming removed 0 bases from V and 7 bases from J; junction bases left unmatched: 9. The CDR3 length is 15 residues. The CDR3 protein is CASSLEGTGGEEQYF. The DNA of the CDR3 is TGTGCCAGCAGCTTGGAGGGCACAGGGGGAGAAGAGCAGTACTTC.

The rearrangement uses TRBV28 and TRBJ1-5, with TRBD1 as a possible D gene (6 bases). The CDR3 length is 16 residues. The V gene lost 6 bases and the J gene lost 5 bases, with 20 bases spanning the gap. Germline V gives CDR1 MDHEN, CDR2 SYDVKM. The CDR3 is CASSPTGGGGDQPQHF. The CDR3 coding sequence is TGTGCCAGCAGCCCGACGGGGGGTGGGGGCGATCAGCCCCAGCATTTT.

The CDR3 sequence: CASSLSPARTGRSGANVLTF. The CDR3, as DNA: TGTGCCAGCAGTTTATCCCCCGCTCGGACAGGACGGTCTGGGGCCAACGTCCTGACTTTC. The V gene is TRBV27, the J gene TRBJ2-6; 7 bases line up with TRBD1. The CDR3 contains 20 residues. The germline CDR1 and CDR2 sequences are MNHEY and SMNVEV (reference sequence). After removal of 0 bases from V and 1 base from J, the junction contained 12 bases not matched to a gene.

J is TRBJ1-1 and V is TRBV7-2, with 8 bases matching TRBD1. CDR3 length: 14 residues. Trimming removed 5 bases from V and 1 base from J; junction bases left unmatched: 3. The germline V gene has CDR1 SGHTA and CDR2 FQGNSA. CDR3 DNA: TGTGCCAGCAGCCCCAGGGGGCAGAACACTGAAGCTTTCTTT. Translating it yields CASSPRGQNTEAFF.

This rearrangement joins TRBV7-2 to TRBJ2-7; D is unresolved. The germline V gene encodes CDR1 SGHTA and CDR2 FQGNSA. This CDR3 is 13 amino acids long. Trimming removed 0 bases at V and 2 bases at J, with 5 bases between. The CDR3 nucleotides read TGTGCCAGCAGCTTAGCTATTCCCTACGAGCAGTACTTC. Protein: CASSLAIPYEQYF.

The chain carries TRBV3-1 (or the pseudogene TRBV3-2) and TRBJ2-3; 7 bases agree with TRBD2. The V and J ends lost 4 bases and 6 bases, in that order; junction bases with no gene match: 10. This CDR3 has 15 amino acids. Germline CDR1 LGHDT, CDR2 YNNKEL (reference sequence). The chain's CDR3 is CASSPPGGNRDTQYF. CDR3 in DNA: TGTGCCAGCAGCCCGCCCGGGGGGAATAGGGATACGCAGTATTTT.

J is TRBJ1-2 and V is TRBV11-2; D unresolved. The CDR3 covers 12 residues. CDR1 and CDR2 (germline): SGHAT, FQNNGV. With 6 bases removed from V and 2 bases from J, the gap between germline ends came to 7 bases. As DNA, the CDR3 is TGTGCCAGCAGACAGACGAACTATGGCTACACCTTC. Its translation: CASRQTNYGYTF.

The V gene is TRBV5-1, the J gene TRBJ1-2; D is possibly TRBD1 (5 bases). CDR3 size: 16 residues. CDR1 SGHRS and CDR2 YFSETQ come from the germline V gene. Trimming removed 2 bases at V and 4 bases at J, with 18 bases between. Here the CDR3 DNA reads TGCGCCAGCAGCTTCAACCGGGACTCTCGCGCCTATGGCTACACCTTC. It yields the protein CASSFNRDSRAYGYTF. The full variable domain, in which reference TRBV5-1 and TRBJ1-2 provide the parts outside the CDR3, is KAGVTQTPRYLIKTRGQQVTLSCSPISGHRSVSWYQQTPGQGLQFLFEYFSETQRNKGNFPGRFSGRQFSNSRSEMNVSTLELGDSALYLCASSFNRDSRAYGYTFGSGTRLTVV.

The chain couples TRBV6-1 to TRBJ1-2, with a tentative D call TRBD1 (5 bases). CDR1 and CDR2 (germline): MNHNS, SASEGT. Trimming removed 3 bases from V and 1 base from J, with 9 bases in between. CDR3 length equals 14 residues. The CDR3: CASSELGGNYGYTF. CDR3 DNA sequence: TGTGCCAGCAGTGAGTTGGGGGGTAACTATGGCTACACCTTC.

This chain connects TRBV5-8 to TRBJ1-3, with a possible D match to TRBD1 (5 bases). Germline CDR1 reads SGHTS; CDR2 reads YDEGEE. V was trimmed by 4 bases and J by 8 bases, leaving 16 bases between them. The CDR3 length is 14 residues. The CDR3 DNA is TGTGCCAGCAGCGATCCAGGGTCTCAAGACACCATATATTTT. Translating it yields CASSDPGSQDTIYF. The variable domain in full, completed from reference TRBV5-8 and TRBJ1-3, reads EAGVTQSPTHLIKTRGQQATLRCSPISGHTSVYWYQQALGLGLQFLLWYDEGEERNRGNFPPRFSGRQFPNYSSELNVNALELEDSALYLCASSDPGSQDTIYFGEGSWLTVV.

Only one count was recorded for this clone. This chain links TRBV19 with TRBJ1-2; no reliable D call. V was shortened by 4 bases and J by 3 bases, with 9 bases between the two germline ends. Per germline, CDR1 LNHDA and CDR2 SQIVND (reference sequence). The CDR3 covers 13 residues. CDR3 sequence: CASSRASDYGYTF. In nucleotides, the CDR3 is TGTGCCAGTAGTAGGGCATCTGACTATGGCTACACCTTC.

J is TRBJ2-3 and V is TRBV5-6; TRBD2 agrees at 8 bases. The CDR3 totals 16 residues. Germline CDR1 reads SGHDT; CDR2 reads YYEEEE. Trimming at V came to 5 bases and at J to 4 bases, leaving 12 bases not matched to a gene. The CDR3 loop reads CASRAGTRAVPDTQYF. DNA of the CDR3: TGTGCCAGCAGAGCCGGGACTAGGGCTGTCCCAGATACGCAGTATTTT.

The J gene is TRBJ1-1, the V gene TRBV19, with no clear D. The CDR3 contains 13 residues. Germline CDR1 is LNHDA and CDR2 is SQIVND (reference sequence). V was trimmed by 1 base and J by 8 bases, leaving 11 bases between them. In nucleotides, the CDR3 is TGTGCCAGTAGTATAGTAGGCGGTCGGGAAGCTTTCTTT. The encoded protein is CASSIVGGREAFF.

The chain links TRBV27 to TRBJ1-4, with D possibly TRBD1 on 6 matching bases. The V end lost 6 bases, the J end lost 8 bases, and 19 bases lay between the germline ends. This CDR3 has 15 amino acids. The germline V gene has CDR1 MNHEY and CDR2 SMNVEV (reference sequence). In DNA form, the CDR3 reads TGTGCCAGCAGCCCAGGGACACGAGGAATCGAAAAACTGTTTTTT. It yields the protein CASSPGTRGIEKLFF.

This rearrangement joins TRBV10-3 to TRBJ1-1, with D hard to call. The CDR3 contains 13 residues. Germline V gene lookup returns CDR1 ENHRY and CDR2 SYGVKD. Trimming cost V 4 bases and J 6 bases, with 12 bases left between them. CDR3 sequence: CAISAVGRAEAFF. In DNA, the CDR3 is TGTGCCATCAGTGCGGTGGGGAGGGCTGAAGCTTTCTTT.

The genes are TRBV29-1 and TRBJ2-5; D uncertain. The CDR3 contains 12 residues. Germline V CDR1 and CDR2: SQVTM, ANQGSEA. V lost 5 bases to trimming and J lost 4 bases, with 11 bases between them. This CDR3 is CSVFVGGETQYF. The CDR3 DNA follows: TGCAGCGTTTTCGTCGGCGGAGAGACCCAGTACTTC.

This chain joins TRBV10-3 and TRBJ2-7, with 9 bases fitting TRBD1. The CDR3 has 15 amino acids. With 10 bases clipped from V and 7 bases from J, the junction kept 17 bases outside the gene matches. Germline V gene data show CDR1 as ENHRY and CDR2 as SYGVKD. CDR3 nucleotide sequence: TGTGCCAGCACCCTCGGACAGGGGCCTCGGGGTGAGCAGTACTTC. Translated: CASTLGQGPRGEQYF.

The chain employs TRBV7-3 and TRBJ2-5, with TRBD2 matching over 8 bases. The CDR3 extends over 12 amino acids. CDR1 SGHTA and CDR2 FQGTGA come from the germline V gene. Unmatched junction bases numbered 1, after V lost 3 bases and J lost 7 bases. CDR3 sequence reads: CASSFAGGTQYF. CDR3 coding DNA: TGTGCCAGCAGCTTTGCGGGAGGGACCCAGTACTTC.

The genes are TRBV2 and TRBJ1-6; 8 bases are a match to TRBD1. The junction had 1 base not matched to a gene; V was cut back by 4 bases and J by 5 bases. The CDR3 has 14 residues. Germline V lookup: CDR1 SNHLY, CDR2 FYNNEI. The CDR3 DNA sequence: TGTGCCAGCAGTGGGACAGGGAATAATTCACCCCTCCACTTT. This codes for CASSGTGNNSPLHF.

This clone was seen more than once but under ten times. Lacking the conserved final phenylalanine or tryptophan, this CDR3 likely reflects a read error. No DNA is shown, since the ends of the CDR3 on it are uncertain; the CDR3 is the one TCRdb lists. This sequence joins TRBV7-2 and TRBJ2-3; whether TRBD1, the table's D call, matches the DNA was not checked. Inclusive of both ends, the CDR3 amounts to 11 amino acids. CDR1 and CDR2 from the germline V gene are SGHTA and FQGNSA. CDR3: CASSITGSVKL.

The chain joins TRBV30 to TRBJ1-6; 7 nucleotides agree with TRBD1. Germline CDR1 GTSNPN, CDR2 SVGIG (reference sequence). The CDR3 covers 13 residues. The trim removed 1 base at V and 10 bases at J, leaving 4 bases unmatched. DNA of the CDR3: TGTGCCTGGAGTGAGGACAGGATATCACCCCTCCACTTT. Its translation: CAWSEDRISPLHF.